The source of this TCR beta chain is a study of OX40 agonist ivuxolimab in advanced cancers. Study-wide results and caveats: Expanded clones were, on average, more numerous among CD8+ T cells than CD4+.

V lost 1 base and J lost 2, with 6 bases in between. The V gene's germline CDR1 is GTSNPN and CDR2 SVGIG (reference sequence). The CDR3 is made up of 13 amino acids. Repertoires were generated with immunoSEQ multiplex PCR, while TCRdb's copy carries only in-frame clones and drops some. The sample yields 12,000 or so clones, about 86% seen once. Concerning this clone itself: The antigen remains unidentified.

Specimen: CD4+ or CD8+ T cells sorted from blood, collected in a trial of the OX40 agonist ivuxolimab. V and J are TRBV30 and TRBJ1-5, with D possibly being TRBD1 (6 bases). The sequence was collected from an adult with an advanced solid tumor such as melanoma, head and neck, liver or kidney cancer. CDR3 residues: CAWSDRGNQPQHF. In nucleotides, the CDR3 is TGTGCCTGGAGTGACAGGGGCAATCAGCCCCAGCATTTT.